This T cell receptor (beta chain) comes out of a study of graft-versus-host responses after intestinal transplantation. The V and J ends lost 5 bases and 8 bases respectively, with 12 bases between them. The CDR3 loop spans 13 amino acids. Germline CDR1 PRHDT, CDR2 FYEKMQ (reference sequence). Study-level points and caveats: Individuals carrying graft-donor T cell macrochimerism showed high graft-versus-host to host-versus-graft clonal ratios in allografts. The authors found GvH clones in recipient marrow, some appearing first in ileum or blood. Early HvG declines after transplant were associated with peak circulating GvH clone levels.

Sequenced by immunoSEQ multiplex PCR; TCRdb stores in-frame clones only, minus some. This table holds roughly 100,000 clones, over 85% found once. In the case of this clone: Its antigen is currently unknown.

The receptor was isolated from a human donor who received an intestinal transplant. Material: unstimulated CD8+ T cells sorted from spleen or lymph node cells, obtained before intestinal transplant. This chain uses TRBV13 with TRBJ1-4, with D hard to call. The CDR3 sequence: CASSLADREKLFF. CDR3 in DNA: TGTGCCAGCAGCCTAGCAGACCGAGAAAAACTGTTTTTT.